This record concerns one T cell receptor (beta chain) sequence. Its recognized antigen is unknown. No base-level quality is on record; no much larger clone is a single base apart. This specimen comes from a study of blood T cell repertoires in COVID-19 (dated by TCRdb to 2019 to 2021). The study in broad terms: The collaborator samples originated in the United States, Italy and Spain and spanned the acute and convalescent phases of COVID-19. The prospective study material was composed of cDNA or gDNA derived from T cells, B-cell-depleted T cells, or PBMCs. The dataset comprised deeply sampled blood TCRbeta repertoires from subjects exposed to, actively infected with, or recovered from COVID-19. The repertoires were released in a freely available public database intended as a resource for research on the immune response to SARS-CoV-2. Samples were obtained from the ongoing ImmuneRACE study (first 160 participants) and from over a thousand subjects provided by 6 global collaborators. A de-identified subject ID, COVID-19 status, age in years and sex were almost always included in the sample metadata. HLA class I and class II types, where available, came from metadata supplied by the sample provider rather than from assay-based typing. On the study overall, not on this receptor specifically: The amount of clinical and demographic metadata varied by source and participant and was provided uncurated.

The immunoSEQ Assay, a bias-controlled multiplex PCR, was used to amplify TCRbeta CDR3 regions from genomic DNA. As for the original processing: Nucleated cell counts per sample were estimated from amplification of reference gene primers within the assay. To quantify the absolute abundance of each unique TCRbeta CDR3 rearrangement, sequence reads were collapsed and filtered. For each sample, productive Simpson clonality was calculated as the square root of Simpson's diversity index across productive rearrangements. This is the immuneACCESS table as TCRdb keeps it, with only in-frame sequences that have V and J called. A part of the clones is gone; compared with another copy, unresolved V genes explain less than half, and the rest is unexplained. V, J and clone size derive from that table, while D and trimming were established from the DNA sequence. The sample includes 130,000 or so clones, with roughly 91% observed a single time. The ten most abundant clones make up less than 2% of the sample.

The CDR3 contains 15 residues, cysteine and phenylalanine counted. The DNA shown is the 45-base CDR3, in frame from base 1. For this chain, trimming is 5 bases at the V end and 5 bases at the J end, and the number of junction bases without a gene match is 7. The germline V gene (reference sequence) specifies MNHNY as CDR1 and SVGAGI as CDR2. Collaborating institutions collected whole blood in K2EDTA tubes following their own protocols. For TCRbeta analysis, collaborator samples were shipped as frozen whole blood, as isolated PBMCs, or as DNA extracted from either sample type. This chain is built from TRBV6-6 and TRBJ2-7, and 12 junctional nucleotides match TRBD2. The sequence derives from a human donor in a cohort sampled during active COVID-19. The material sequenced was peripheral blood. The CDR3 amino acid sequence is: CASSPRLAGENEQYF. The nucleotides read TGTGCCAGCAGTCCCAGACTAGCGGGAGAGAACGAGCAGTACTTC.